These 10 T cell receptor beta chains share one sample of origin, sequenced in a study of shared clonotypes between healthy human individuals. Sequenced by immunoSEQ multiplex PCR; TCRdb stores in-frame clones only, minus some. The data contain around 2.5 million clones, approximately 94% of them singletons. Input material: naive CD4+ T cells from PBMCs. Subset noted: CD45RA+ positively selected. Receptors were obtained from a man aged 18 to 29 in good health. Some clones in this sample may be carry-over from other donors' samples.

The chain employs TRBV25-1 and TRBJ2-2, with 8 bases lining up with TRBD1. With 6 bases clipped from V and 6 bases from J, the junction kept 12 bases outside the gene matches. The CDR3 has 16 amino acids. Per the germline V gene, CDR1 is MGHDK and CDR2 is SYGVNS. CDR3 sequence (DNA): TGTGCCAGCAGAGGGGCCGGGACAGGCGGTTCCGGGGAGCTGTTTTTT. Translation gives CASRGAGTGGSGELFF.

In DNA form, the CDR3 reads TGCGCCAGCAGCCCGACCCAAAGCACAGATACGCAGTATTTT. This codes for CASSPTQSTDTQYF. The gene calls are TRBV5-1 and TRBJ2-3, with D unresolved. Germline CDR1 SGHRS, CDR2 YFSETQ. This CDR3 is 14 amino acids long. Trimming cost V 4 bases and J 0 bases, with 9 bases left between them. Full variable domain (rest looked up from reference TRBV5-1 and TRBJ2-3): KAGVTQTPRYLIKTRGQQVTLSCSPISGHRSVSWYQQTPGQGLQFLFEYFSETQRNKGNFPGRFSGRQFSNSRSEMNVSTLELGDSALYLCASSPTQSTDTQYFGPGTRLTVL.

The chain recombines TRBV19 with TRBJ1-1, with 10 bases identical to TRBD1. Germline trimming cut 4 bases from V and 6 bases from J; bases unmatched to any gene: 11. In germline, CDR1 is LNHDA, CDR2 SQIVND (reference sequence). This CDR3 has 16 amino acids. In DNA, the CDR3 is TGTGCCAGTAGTAGGGGACAGGGGTTGGTAGCGGCTGAAGCTTTCTTT. This encodes CASSRGQGLVAAEAFF.

The gene calls are TRBV10-3 and TRBJ2-1, with 10 bases that match TRBD2. This CDR3 comprises 15 residues. CDR1 and CDR2 from the germline V gene are ENHRY and SYGVKD. V was clipped by 10 bases and J by 1 base; unmatched bases: 7. The CDR3 DNA is TGTGCCACGCAAGAGACTAGCGGGTCCTACAATGAGCAGTTCTTC. Residues: CATQETSGSYNEQFF.

This clone came up once. This chain joins TRBV10-3 and TRBJ1-2, with D hard to call. V was cut by 2 bases and J by 0 bases, with 7 bases left in between. This CDR3 is 14 amino acids long. The V gene's germline CDR1 is ENHRY and CDR2 SYGVKD. CDR3 residues: CAISEVLSNYGYTF. In nucleotides, the CDR3 is TGTGCCATCAGTGAGGTGCTCTCTAACTATGGCTACACCTTC.

This clone was recorded only once. The chain combines TRBV7-3 with TRBJ2-1, with a weak D call TRBD2 (5 bases). Trimming pared 5 bases from V and 8 bases from J, leaving 16 bases between. The CDR3 has 14 amino acids. Germline lookup yields CDR1 SGHTA and CDR2 FQGTGA. CDR3 DNA: TGTGCCAGCAGCCAATCCTTAGCGAGCGATGAGCAGTTCTTC. Protein: CASSQSLASDEQFF.

J is TRBJ1-5 and V is TRBV19, with D perhaps TRBD1 (5 bases). Germline V CDR1 and CDR2: LNHDA, SQIVND (reference sequence). This CDR3 has 16 amino acids. The V end lost 5 bases, the J end lost 5 bases, and 19 bases lay between the germline ends. This chain's CDR3 is CASSPSKGRDDQPQHF. The CDR3 DNA sequence: TGTGCCAGTAGTCCTTCGAAGGGGAGGGACGATCAGCCCCAGCATTTT.

The chain recombines TRBV19 with TRBJ2-3; D is unclear. V was cut by 5 bases and J by 0 bases, with 21 bases left in between. CDR1 is LNHDA and CDR2 is SQIVND in the germline V gene (reference sequence). This CDR3 spans 18 amino acids. CDR3: CASSYLGVPITSTDTQYF. As DNA, the CDR3 is TGTGCCAGTAGTTATCTAGGAGTCCCTATAACTAGCACAGATACGCAGTATTTT.

This rearrangement joins TRBV7-8 to TRBJ2-1, with TRBD2 as a possible D gene (6 bases). V dropped 4 bases and J dropped 1 base, with 23 bases sitting between them. The CDR3 is 19 amino acids. Germline CDR1 SGHVS, CDR2 FQNEAQ. The DNA for the CDR3 is TGTGCCAGCAGCTCAACCCCCGGTCCGGGGAGGACTTCCTACAATGAGCAGTTCTTC. It translates to CASSSTPGPGRTSYNEQFF.

The chain carries TRBV2 and TRBJ1-2; D perhaps matches TRBD1 (5 bases). Trimming pared 6 bases from V and 7 bases from J, leaving 15 bases between. From germline, CDR1 is SNHLY and CDR2 FYNNEI. This CDR3 is 13 amino acids long. As DNA, the CDR3 is TGTGCCAGCAGGACCGACAGCGAGGGTGGCTACACCTTC. Translated, it gives CASRTDSEGGYTF.